Listed below are T cell receptor beta chains from one sample, sequenced in a study of blood T cell repertoires in COVID-19. Assay: immunoSEQ multiplex PCR; the TCRdb copy retains only in-frame clones and omits some. The sample holds some 250,000 clones, roughly 80% seen once. Sequencing used peripheral blood. These receptors all stem from a man aged 50 to 59 with active or convalescent COVID-19. CDR3s include the opening cysteine and the closing phenylalanine or tryptophan. The D gene is left open where the match is weak. For some rows the clone size is stated as once, few or many, or as a class when expanded; others skip it.

d_call | j_call | clone_size | v_call | cdr3_nt | cdr3_aa
TRBD1 | TRBJ2-3 | . | TRBV19 | TGTGCCAGTAGTGTCGGGACAGGAGGCACAGATACGCAGTATTTT | CASSVGTGGTDTQYF
TRBD1 | TRBJ1-2 | . | TRBV5-1 | TGCGCCAGCAGCTTGGAAAGAGGGTGGGGGACAGGGATGACGGATGGCTACACCTTC | CASSLERGWGTGMTDGYTF
. | TRBJ1-2 | . | TRBV24-1 | TGTGCCACCAGTGATTTAGGCAGGAAAATAACCTTC | CATSDLGRKITF
TRBD2 | TRBJ2-3 | . | TRBV11-2 | TGTGCCAGCACCCAAACCGGGGGGAATACGCAGTATTTT | CASTQTGGNTQYF
TRBD1 | TRBJ1-1 | few | TRBV7-7 | TGTGCCAGCAGCGCAAACAGGGGAGCTGAAGCTTTCTTT | CASSANRGAEAFF
. | TRBJ1-5 | . | TRBV24-1 | TGTGCCACCACTAGTAGTCATTTGAGCAATCAGCCCCAGCATTTT | CATTSSHLSNQPQHF
. | TRBJ2-2 | . | TRBV11-3 | TGTGCCAGCAGCTTGGGTGGAGGGGTCGACACCGGGGAGCTGTTTTTT | CASSLGGGVDTGELFF
. | TRBJ2-7 | few | TRBV19 | TGTGCCAGTAGTATAGGTACCCGGGACTACGAGCAGTACTTC | CASSIGTRDYEQYF
. | TRBJ1-3 | . | TRBV5-1 | TGCGCCAGCAGCCGCCTTGGAGGCTCTGGAAACACCATATATTTT | CASSRLGGSGNTIYF
TRBD1 | TRBJ1-5 | few | TRBV6-5 | TGTGCCAGCAGCCGGGACAGGGAGGATCAGCCCCAGCATTTT | CASSRDREDQPQHF
TRBD1 | TRBJ2-1 | . | TRBV5-1 | TGCGCCAGCAGAGGGGACAGAACGGACAATGAGCAGTTCTTC | CASRGDRTDNEQFF
. | TRBJ1-6 | once | TRBV2 | TGTGCCAGCTACCGAGGGTGGAATTCACCCCTCCACTTT | CASYRGWNSPLHF
. | TRBJ1-5 | . | TRBV20-1 | TGCAGTGCTAGTTCTGGGCGCAATCAGCCCCAGCATTTT | CSASSGRNQPQHF
TRBD1 | TRBJ1-2 | . | TRBV5-6 | TGTGCCAGCAGCGGGGACAGGGGGAGCTATGGCTACACCTTC | CASSGDRGSYGYTF
. | TRBJ1-2 | . | TRBV3-1/TRBV3-2 | TGTGCCAGCAGCCAAGGTTCCTCAGGGGTTGGGTATGGCTACACCTTC | CASSQGSSGVGYGYTF
. | TRBJ1-6 | few | TRBV4-2 | TGTGCCAGCAGCCAAGAGTCGGAGAATTCACCCCTCCACTTT | CASSQESENSPLHF
TRBD2 | TRBJ2-1 | . | TRBV6-2/TRBV6-3 | TGTGCCAGCAGTTCCGCCAGCGGGGGGGGGCGAAATGAGCAGTTCTTC | CASSSASGGGRNEQFF
. | TRBJ1-1 | . | TRBV10-3 | TGTGCCATCAGTGACTTTTCCACTGAAGCTTTCTTT | CAISDFSTEAFF
. | TRBJ2-1 | . | TRBV28 | TGTGCCAGCACCCTAGGTCGTATGAATGAGCAGTTCTTC | CASTLGRMNEQFF
. | TRBJ1-3 | . | TRBV30 | TGTGCCTGGAGCCGACAGGCGCTCTCTGGAAACACCATATATTTT | CAWSRQALSGNTIYF
. | TRBJ1-2 | . | TRBV5-1 | TGCGCCAGCAGCTTGGAATTGGGGGGTAGGAGTGGCTACACCTTC | CASSLELGGRSGYTF
TRBD1 | TRBJ1-4 | . | TRBV19 | TGTGCCAGTAGTGCCGACAGGGTCATGGGTGAAAAACTGTTTTTT | CASSADRVMGEKLFF
. | TRBJ2-3 | . | TRBV9 | TGTGCCAGCAGCGTCCCTTCCACAGATACGCAGTATTTT | CASSVPSTDTQYF